Only a few counts were recorded for the clone carrying this T cell receptor (beta chain). Its antigen is unknown. The data stem from a study of cytomegalovirus exposure and HLA in healthy donors. Study findings and constraints: A likely sequencing artifact accounted for one observed cluster of highly shared sequence variants.

A multiplex PCR was run with 60 Vbeta primers and 13 Jbeta primers. TCRdb keeps only in-frame clones here, not all; method: immunoSEQ multiplex PCR. This repertoire shows approximately 280,000 clones, 70% to 90% found once; its top ten account for about 2%. The sequenced sample consisted of PBMCs. This receptor was identified in a woman aged 18-29 years in good health and CMV-seronegative.

The CDR3 nucleotides read TGTGCCAGCGAAAGGGGCCCTCTTAGCACCGGGGAGCTGTTTTTT. This codes for CASERGPLSTGELFF. The V and J genes are TRBV2 and TRBJ2-2; perhaps TRBD1 as D (5 bases). Germline V lookup: CDR1 SNHLY, CDR2 FYNNEI. The CDR3 consists of 15 residues. V was shortened by 8 bases and J by 4 bases, with 17 bases between the two germline ends.